The TCR beta chain described here comes from a study of T cell responses to AZD1222 COVID-19 vaccine. Profiled with immunoSEQ multiplex PCR; TCRdb holds only in-frame clones, not every one. The table has about 140,000 clones, over 75% seen once. The CDR3 length is 13 residues. Trimming cost V 2 bases and J 6 bases, with 12 bases left between them. The sample was peripheral blood, taken 28 days after the second dose of the MenACWY control vaccine. The sequence came from an adult who received the MenACWY meningococcal vaccine as a control. The gene calls are TRBV5-3 and TRBJ2-7; tentative D call: TRBD2 (5 bases). TRBV5-3 is filed as an ORF, its function uncertain. CDR3 sequence (DNA): TGTGCCAGAAGCTTTGGACTCGCCGCCGAGCAGTACTTC. This gives the protein CARSFGLAAEQYF.